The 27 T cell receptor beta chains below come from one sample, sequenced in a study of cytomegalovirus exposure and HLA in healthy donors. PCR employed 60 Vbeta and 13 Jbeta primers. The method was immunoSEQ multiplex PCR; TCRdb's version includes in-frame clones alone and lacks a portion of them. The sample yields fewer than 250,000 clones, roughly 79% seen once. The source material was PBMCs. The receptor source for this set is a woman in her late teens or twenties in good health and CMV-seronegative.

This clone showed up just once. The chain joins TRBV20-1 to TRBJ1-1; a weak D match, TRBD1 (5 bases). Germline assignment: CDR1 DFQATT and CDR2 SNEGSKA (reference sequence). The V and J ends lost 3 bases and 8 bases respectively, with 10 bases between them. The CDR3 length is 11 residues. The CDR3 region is CSARVRVEAFF. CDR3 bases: TGCAGTGCTAGGGTCAGGGTCGAAGCTTTCTTT.

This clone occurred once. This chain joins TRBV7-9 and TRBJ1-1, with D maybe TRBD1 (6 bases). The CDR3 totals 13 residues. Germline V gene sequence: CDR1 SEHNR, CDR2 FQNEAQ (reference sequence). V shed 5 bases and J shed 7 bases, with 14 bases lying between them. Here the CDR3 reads CASSPQDSLEAFF. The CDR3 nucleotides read TGTGCCAGCAGCCCCCAGGACAGTCTTGAAGCTTTCTTT.

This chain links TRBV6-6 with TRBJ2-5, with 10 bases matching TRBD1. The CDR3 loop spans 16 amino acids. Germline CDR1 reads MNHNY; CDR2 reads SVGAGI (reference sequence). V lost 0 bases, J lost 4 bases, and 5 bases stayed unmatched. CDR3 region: CASSYSGTGVGETQYF. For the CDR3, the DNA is TGTGCCAGCAGTTACTCCGGGACAGGGGTTGGAGAGACCCAGTACTTC.

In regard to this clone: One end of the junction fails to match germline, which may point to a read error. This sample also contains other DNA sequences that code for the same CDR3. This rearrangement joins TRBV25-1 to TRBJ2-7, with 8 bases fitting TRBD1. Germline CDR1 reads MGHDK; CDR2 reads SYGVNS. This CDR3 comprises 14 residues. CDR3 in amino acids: CASSPRTGTYEQYF. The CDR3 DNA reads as TGTGCCAGCAGTCCCCGGACAGGGACCTATGAGCAGTACTTC.

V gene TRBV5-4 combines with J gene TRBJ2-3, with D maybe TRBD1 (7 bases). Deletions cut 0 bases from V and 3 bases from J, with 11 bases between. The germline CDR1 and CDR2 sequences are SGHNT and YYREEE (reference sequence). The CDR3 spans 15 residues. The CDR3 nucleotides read TGTGCCAGCAGCTTGGGCAGGGGGAGGACAGATACGCAGTATTTT. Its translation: CASSLGRGRTDTQYF.

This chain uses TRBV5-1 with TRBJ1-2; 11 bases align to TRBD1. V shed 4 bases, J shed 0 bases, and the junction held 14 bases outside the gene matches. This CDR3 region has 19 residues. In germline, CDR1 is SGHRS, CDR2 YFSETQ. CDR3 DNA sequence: TGCGCCAGCAGCGGACCGAGCCCGGGACAGGGGGGTTCTAACTATGGCTACACCTTC. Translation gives CASSGPSPGQGGSNYGYTF.

Written as DNA, the CDR3 is TGTGCCATCAGTGAGTCCCCGGGACTAGCGGGGGGGCCCTCCTACGAGCAGTACTTC. It encodes CAISESPGLAGGPSYEQYF. This sequence joins TRBV10-3 and TRBJ2-7; 16 bases map to TRBD2. The germline CDR1 and CDR2 sequences are ENHRY and SYGVKD. V dropped 0 bases and J dropped 0; count of bases not matched to a gene: 5. There are 19 residues in the CDR3.

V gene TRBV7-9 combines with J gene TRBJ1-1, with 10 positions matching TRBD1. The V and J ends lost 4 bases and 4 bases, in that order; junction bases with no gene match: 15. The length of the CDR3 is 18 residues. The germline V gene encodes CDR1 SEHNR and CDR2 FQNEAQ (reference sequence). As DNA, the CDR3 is TGTGCCAGCAGCTACCCGGGACAGGGGAAAAGTAAGACCACTGAAGCTTTCTTT. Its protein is CASSYPGQGKSKTTEAFF.

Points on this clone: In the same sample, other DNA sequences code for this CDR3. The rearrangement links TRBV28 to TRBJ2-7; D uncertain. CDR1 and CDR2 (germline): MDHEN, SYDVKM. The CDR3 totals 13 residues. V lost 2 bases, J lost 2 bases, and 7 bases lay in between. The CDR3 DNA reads TGTGCCAGCAGTTTAACGGTACCCTACGAGCAGTACTTC. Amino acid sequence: CASSLTVPYEQYF.

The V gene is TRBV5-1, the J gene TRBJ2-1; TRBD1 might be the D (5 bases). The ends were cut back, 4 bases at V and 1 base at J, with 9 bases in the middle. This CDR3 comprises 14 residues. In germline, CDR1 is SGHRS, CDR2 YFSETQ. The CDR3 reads CASSVDRSYNEQFF. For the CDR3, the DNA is TGCGCCAGCAGCGTCGACAGATCCTACAATGAGCAGTTCTTC.

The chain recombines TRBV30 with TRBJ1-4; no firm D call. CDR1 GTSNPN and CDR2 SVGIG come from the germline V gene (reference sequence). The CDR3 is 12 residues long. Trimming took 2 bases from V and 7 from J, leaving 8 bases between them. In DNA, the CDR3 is TGTGCCTGGAGTTATGAGGGTGAAAAACTGTTTTTT. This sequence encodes CAWSYEGEKLFF.

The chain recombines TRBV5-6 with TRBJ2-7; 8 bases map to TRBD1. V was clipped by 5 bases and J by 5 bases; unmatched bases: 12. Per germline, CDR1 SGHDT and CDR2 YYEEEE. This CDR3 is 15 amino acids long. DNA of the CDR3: TGTGCCAGCAGTTTAATCGACAGGGGCCTTAACGAGCAGTACTTC. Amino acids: CASSLIDRGLNEQYF. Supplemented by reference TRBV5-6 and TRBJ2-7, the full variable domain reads DAGVTQSPTHLIKTRGQQVTLRCSPKSGHDTVSWYQQALGQGPQFIFQYYEEEERQRGNFPDRFSGHQFPNYSSELNVNALLLGDSALYLCASSLIDRGLNEQYFGPGTRLTVT.

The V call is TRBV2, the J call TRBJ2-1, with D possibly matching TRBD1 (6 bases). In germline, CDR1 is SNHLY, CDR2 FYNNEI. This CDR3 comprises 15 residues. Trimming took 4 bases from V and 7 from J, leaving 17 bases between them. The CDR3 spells CASSGNRAPGNEQFF. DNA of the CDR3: TGTGCCAGCAGTGGAAACAGGGCCCCTGGGAATGAGCAGTTCTTC.

The CDR3 sequence is CASSPGTSGRALEQYF. CDR3 DNA sequence: TGTGCCAGCAGCCCAGGGACTAGCGGGAGGGCGCTCGAGCAGTACTTC. V is TRBV7-9 and J is TRBJ2-7; 16 bases fit TRBD2. V dropped 5 bases and J dropped 6; count of bases not matched to a gene: 7. Germline CDR1 reads SEHNR; CDR2 reads FQNEAQ (reference sequence). This CDR3 contains 16 residues. Filled out from reference TRBV7-9 and TRBJ2-7, the complete variable domain reads DTGVSQNPRHKITKRGQNVTFRCDPISEHNRLYWYRQTLGQGPEFLTYFQNEAQLEKSRLLSDRFSAERPKGSFSTLEIQRTEQGDSAMYLCASSPGTSGRALEQYFGPGTRLTVT.

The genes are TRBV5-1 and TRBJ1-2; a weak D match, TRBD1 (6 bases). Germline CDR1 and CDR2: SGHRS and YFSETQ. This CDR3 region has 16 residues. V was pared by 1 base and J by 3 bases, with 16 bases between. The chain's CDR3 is CASSLSLRGGDYGYTF. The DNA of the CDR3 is TGCGCCAGCAGCTTGTCTTTACGTGGGGGCGACTATGGCTACACCTTC.

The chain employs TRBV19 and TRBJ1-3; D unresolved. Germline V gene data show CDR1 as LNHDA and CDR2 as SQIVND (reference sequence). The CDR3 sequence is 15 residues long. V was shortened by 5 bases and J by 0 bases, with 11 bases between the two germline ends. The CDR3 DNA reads TGTGCCAGTAGTTTAGGCGGATCCTCTGGAAACACCATATATTTT. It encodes CASSLGGSSGNTIYF.

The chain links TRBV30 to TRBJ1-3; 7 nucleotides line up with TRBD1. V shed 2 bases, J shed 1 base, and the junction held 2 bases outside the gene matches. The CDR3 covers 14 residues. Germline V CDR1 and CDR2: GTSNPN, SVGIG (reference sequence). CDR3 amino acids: CAWSPQGSGNTIYF. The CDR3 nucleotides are TGTGCCTGGAGTCCACAGGGGTCTGGAAACACCATATATTTT.

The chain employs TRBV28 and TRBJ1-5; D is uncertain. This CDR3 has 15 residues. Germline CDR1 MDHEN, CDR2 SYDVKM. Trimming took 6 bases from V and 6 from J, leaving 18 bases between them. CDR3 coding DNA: TGTGCCAGCAGCTTCTCCCGTCTAGCGAGTCAGCCCCAGCATTTT. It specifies CASSFSRLASQPQHF.

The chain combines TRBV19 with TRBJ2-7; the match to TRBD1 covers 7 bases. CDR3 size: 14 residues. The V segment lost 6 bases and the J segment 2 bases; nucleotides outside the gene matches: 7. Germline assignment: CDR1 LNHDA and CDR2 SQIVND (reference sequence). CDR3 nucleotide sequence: TGTGCCAGTAGGACCGGGACAGACCCCTACGAGCAGTACTTC. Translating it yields CASRTGTDPYEQYF.

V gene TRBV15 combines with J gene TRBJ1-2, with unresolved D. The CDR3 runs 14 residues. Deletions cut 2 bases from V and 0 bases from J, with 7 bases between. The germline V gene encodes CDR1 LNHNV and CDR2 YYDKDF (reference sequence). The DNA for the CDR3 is TGTGCCACCAGCAGACCCACAGCTAACTATGGCTACACCTTC. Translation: CATSRPTANYGYTF.

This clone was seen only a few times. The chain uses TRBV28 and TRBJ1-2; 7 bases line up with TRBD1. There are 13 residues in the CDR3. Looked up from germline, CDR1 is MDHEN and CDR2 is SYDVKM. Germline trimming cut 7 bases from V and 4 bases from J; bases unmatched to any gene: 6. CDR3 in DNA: TGTGCCAGCACCCTGACAGGGACCTATGGCTACACCTTC. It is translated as CASTLTGTYGYTF.

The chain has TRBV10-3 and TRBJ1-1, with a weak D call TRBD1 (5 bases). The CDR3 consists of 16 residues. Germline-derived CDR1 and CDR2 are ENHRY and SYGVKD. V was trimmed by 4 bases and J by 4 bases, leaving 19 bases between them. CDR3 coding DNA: TGTGCCATCAGTGGGTCTTACACAGGATCAAGCACTGAAGCTTTCTTT. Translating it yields CAISGSYTGSSTEAFF.

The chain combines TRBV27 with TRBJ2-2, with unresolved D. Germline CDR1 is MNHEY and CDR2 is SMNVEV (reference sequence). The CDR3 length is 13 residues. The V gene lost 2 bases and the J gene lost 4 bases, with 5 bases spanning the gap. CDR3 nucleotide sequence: TGTGCCAGCAGTTTAAGAGTCACCGGGGAGCTGTTTTTT. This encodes CASSLRVTGELFF.

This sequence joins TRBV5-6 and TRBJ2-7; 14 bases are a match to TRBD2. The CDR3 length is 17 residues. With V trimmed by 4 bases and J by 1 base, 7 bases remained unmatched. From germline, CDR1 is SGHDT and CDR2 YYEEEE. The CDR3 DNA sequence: TGTGCCAGCAGCCCCGGGACTAGCGGGAGTAGGTCCTACGAGCAGTACTTC. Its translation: CASSPGTSGSRSYEQYF.

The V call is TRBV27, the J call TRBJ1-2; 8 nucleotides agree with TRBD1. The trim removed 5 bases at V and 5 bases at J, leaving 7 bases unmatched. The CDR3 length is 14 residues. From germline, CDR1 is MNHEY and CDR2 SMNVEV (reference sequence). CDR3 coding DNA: TGTGCCAGCAGTCCGCAGGGGGCAGGATATGGCTACACCTTC. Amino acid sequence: CASSPQGAGYGYTF.

The CDR3 here is CATSRGPTSGASSYNEQFF. CDR3 nucleotide sequence: TGTGCCACCAGCAGGGGGCCAACTAGCGGGGCTTCCTCCTACAATGAGCAGTTCTTC. The chain links TRBV15 to TRBJ2-1, with 10 nucleotides matching TRBD2. V trimming: 3 bases; J trimming: 0 bases; junction bases outside the gene matches: 11. From germline, CDR1 is LNHNV and CDR2 YYDKDF (reference sequence). This CDR3 is 19 amino acids long.

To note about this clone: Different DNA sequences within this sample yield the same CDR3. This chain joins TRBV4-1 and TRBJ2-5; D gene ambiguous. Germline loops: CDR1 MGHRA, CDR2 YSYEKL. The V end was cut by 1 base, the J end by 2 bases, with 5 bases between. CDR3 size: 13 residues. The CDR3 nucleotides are TGCGCCAGCAGCCAAGTTGTACAAGAGACCCAGTACTTC. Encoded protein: CASSQVVQETQYF.